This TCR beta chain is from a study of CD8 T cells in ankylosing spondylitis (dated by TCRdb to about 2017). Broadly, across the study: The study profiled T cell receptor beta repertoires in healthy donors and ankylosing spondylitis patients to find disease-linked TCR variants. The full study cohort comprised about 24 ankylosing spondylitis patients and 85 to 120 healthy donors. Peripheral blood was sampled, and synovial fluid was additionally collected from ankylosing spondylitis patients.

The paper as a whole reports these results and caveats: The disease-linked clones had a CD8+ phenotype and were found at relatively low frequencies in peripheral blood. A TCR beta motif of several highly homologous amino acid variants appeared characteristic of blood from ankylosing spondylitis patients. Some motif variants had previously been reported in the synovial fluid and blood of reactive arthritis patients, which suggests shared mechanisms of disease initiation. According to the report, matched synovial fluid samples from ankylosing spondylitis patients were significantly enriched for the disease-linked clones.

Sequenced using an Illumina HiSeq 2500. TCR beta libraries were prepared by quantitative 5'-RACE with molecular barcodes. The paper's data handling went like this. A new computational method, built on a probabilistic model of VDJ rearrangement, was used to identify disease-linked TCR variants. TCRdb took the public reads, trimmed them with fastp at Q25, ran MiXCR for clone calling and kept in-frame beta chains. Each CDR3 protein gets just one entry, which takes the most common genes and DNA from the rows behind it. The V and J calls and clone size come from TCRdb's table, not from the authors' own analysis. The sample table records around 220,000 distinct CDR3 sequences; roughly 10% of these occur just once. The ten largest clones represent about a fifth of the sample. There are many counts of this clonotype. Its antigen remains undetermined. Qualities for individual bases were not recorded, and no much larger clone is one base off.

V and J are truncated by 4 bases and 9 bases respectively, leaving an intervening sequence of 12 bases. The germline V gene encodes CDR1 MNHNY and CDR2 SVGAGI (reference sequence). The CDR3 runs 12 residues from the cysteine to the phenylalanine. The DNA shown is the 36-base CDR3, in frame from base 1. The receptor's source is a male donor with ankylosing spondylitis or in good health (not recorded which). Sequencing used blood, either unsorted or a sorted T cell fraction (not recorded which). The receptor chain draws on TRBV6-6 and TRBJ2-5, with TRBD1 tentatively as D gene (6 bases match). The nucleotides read TGTGCCAGCAGTTCCGACAGGCAGTCCCAGTACTTC. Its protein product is CASSSDRQSQYF.